This T cell receptor (beta chain) came from a study of blood T cell repertoires in COVID-19. About the research overall: T cells, B-cell-depleted T cells, or PBMCs provided the cDNA or gDNA that served as material.

Measured with immunoSEQ multiplex PCR; TCRdb has only the in-frame clones, and not every one. The table includes about 160,000 clones, more than 80% detected once. The germline gives CDR1 SGHAT, CDR2 FQNNGV. Trimming took off 2 bases at V and 0 bases at J, with 11 bases between the two ends. The CDR3 is 16 residues long. The sequence derives from a woman aged 60-75 years with COVID-19, enrolled during active disease. Input material: peripheral blood. The V and J genes are TRBV11-2 and TRBJ1-3; D uncertain. The CDR3 DNA follows: TGTGCCAGCAGCTTACCCGGGCGGGTCTCTGGAAACACCATATATTTT. Protein: CASSLPGRVSGNTIYF. The variable domain in full, with the rest retrieved from reference TRBV11-2 and TRBJ1-3, is EAGVAQSPRYKIIEKRQSVAFWCNPISGHATLYWYQQILGQGPKLLIQFQNNGVVDDSQLPKDRFSAERLKGVDSTLKIQPAKLEDSAVYLCASSLPGRVSGNTIYFGEGSWLTVV.